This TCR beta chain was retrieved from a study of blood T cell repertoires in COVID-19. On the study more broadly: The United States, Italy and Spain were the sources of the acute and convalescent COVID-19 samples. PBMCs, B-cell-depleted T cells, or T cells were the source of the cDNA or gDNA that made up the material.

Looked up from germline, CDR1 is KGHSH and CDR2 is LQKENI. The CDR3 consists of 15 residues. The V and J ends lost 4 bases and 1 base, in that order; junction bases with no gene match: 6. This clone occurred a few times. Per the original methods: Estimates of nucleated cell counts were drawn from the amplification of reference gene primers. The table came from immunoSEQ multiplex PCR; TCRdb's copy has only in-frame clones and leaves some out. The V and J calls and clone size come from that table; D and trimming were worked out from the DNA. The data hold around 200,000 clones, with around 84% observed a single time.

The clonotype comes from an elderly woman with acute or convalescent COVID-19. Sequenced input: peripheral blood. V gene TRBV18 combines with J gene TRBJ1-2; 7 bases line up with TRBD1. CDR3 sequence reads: CASSLPTGINYGYTF. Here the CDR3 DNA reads TGTGCCAGCTCACTCCCGACAGGGATTAACTATGGCTACACCTTC.